Following are 16 T cell receptor beta chains from one sample sequenced in a study of control samples from healthy donors and cancer patients. TCRdb's table, derived via immunoSEQ multiplex PCR, lists solely in-frame clones and lacks some. The sample records roughly 43,000 clones, roughly 94% being singletons. The specimen was blood. These receptors were taken from a man aged 55 to 70 in good health.

The chain couples TRBV24-1 to TRBJ2-3, with 9 nucleotides matching TRBD1. V dropped 2 bases and J dropped 3; count of bases not matched to a gene: 8. This CDR3 is 17 amino acids long. The germline CDR1 and CDR2 sequences are KGHDR and SFDVKD. CDR3 region: CATSDWGQGQGTDTQYF. CDR3 nucleotides: TGTGCCACCAGTGATTGGGGACAGGGACAAGGGACAGATACGCAGTATTTT.

The rearrangement uses TRBV29-1 and TRBJ2-7; a possible D gene is TRBD1 (5 bases). The CDR3 is made up of 13 amino acids. In germline, CDR1 is SQVTM, CDR2 ANQGSEA. Trimming removed 1 base at V and 5 bases at J, with 12 bases between. The DNA for the CDR3 is TGCAGCGTTGAAGGGACAAAACTGGACGAGCAGTACTTC. This encodes CSVEGTKLDEQYF.

This clone was recorded once. The V gene is TRBV4-2, the J gene TRBJ2-1; TRBD2 is a possible D gene (6 bases). Germline loops: CDR1 LGHNA, CDR2 YNFKEQ. V lost 10 bases to trimming and J lost 4 bases, with 20 bases between them. The CDR3 consists of 15 residues. The CDR3 reads CATLGGSGPYNEQFF. CDR3 DNA: TGTGCCACCCTCGGGGGTAGCGGCCCTTACAATGAGCAGTTCTTC.

The genes are TRBV5-1 and TRBJ2-3; possibly TRBD2 for D (6 bases). The CDR3 is 13 amino acids. CDR1 is SGHRS and CDR2 is YFSETQ in the germline V gene. V was trimmed by 7 bases and J by 1 base, leaving 10 bases between them. The CDR3 here is CASRTGGTDTQYF. The DNA for the CDR3 is TGCGCCAGCCGGACGGGGGGCACAGATACGCAGTATTTT.

This sequence joins TRBV27 and TRBJ2-7; perhaps D is TRBD1 or TRBD2 (5 bases each). The CDR3 has 14 amino acids. V gave up 8 bases and J gave up 0 bases, with 14 bases separating them. From germline, CDR1 is MNHEY and CDR2 SMNVEV (reference sequence). As DNA, the CDR3 is TGTGCCAGCGGCAGACCGGGGCACTCCTACGAGCAGTACTTC. Encoded protein: CASGRPGHSYEQYF.

The chain is built from TRBV4-1 and TRBJ2-1; D gene unclear. V was cut by 1 base and J by 4 bases, with 14 bases left in between. This CDR3 is built from 16 residues. Germline CDR1 is MGHRA and CDR2 is YSYEKL. The CDR3 spells CASSQGVLILYNEQFF. CDR3 sequence (DNA): TGCGCCAGCAGCCAAGGTGTCCTCATCCTTTACAATGAGCAGTTCTTC.

This clone was found once. The rearrangement joins TRBV5-6 to TRBJ2-3, with D perhaps TRBD2 (5 bases). The V gene lost 1 base and the J gene lost 3 bases, with 6 bases spanning the gap. The CDR3 has 13 amino acids. Germline V gene lookup returns CDR1 SGHDT and CDR2 YYEEEE. DNA for the CDR3: TGTGCCAGCAGCTTGTCGGGGACAGATACGCAGTATTTT. Its translation is CASSLSGTDTQYF.

This sequence joins TRBV3-1 (or the pseudogene TRBV3-2) and TRBJ1-5, with D perhaps matching TRBD1 (5 bases). The CDR3 runs 15 residues. The germline V gene encodes CDR1 LGHDT and CDR2 YNNKEL (reference sequence). Trimming took off 4 bases at V and 1 base at J, with 11 bases between the two ends. This CDR3 reads CASSPGRRSNQPQHF. CDR3 coding DNA: TGTGCCAGCAGCCCAGGGAGGAGAAGCAATCAGCCCCAGCATTTT.

The genes are TRBV5-1 and TRBJ1-3; TRBD1 matches at 9 bases. The length of the CDR3 is 15 residues. Germline V gives CDR1 SGHRS, CDR2 YFSETQ. With V trimmed by 4 bases and J by 4 bases, 6 bases remained unmatched. CDR3 sequence reads: CASSRTGASGNTIYF. CDR3 nucleotide sequence: TGCGCCAGCAGCAGGACAGGGGCCTCAGGAAACACCATATATTTT.

This sequence joins TRBV5-8 and TRBJ1-3; 9 bases match TRBD1. Germline loops: CDR1 SGHTS, CDR2 YDEGEE. This CDR3 region has 15 residues. Trimming took 0 bases from V and 9 from J; bases not matched to a gene: 7. DNA for the CDR3: TGTGCCAGCAGCTTGGTCCTGGGACAGGGCCCCACCATATATTTT. Amino acids: CASSLVLGQGPTIYF.

The chain combines TRBV11-2 with TRBJ1-1, with TRBD1 matching 7 bases. The CDR3 consists of 13 residues. Trimming took 2 bases from V and 8 from J; bases not matched to a gene: 5. Germline CDR1 reads SGHAT; CDR2 reads FQNNGV. CDR3 region: CASSLLGGGEAFF. As DNA, the CDR3 is TGTGCCAGCAGCTTATTAGGGGGCGGGGAAGCTTTCTTT. Complete variable domain (other parts from reference TRBV11-2 and TRBJ1-1): EAGVAQSPRYKIIEKRQSVAFWCNPISGHATLYWYQQILGQGPKLLIQFQNNGVVDDSQLPKDRFSAERLKGVDSTLKIQPAKLEDSAVYLCASSLLGGGEAFFGQGTRLTVV.

The chain couples TRBV6-4 to TRBJ2-3, with D perhaps matching TRBD1 or TRBD2 (5 bases each). Germline-derived CDR1 and CDR2 are MRHNA and SNTAGT. The CDR3 is 15 amino acids. Trimming pared 3 bases from V and 1 base from J, leaving 11 bases between. CDR3 DNA sequence: TGTGCCAGCAGTGAGACGGGGCGAGGCACAGATACGCAGTATTTT. This sequence encodes CASSETGRGTDTQYF.

This chain links TRBV2 with TRBJ2-1; D is unresolved. This CDR3 is built from 12 residues. V was clipped by 7 bases and J by 3 bases, with 7 bases between them. Germline CDR1 SNHLY, CDR2 FYNNEI. The CDR3 region is CASMVGYNEQFF. CDR3 nucleotide sequence: TGTGCCAGCATGGTGGGCTACAATGAGCAGTTCTTC.

The rearrangement uses TRBV12-3 or TRBV12-4 and TRBJ2-7; D is unresolved. Trimming took off 5 bases at V and 6 bases at J, with 14 bases between the two ends. The CDR3 runs 13 residues. The CDR3 coding sequence is TGTGCCAGCAGTCCTTTTAACCCCCCCGAGCAGTACTTC. Translation gives CASSPFNPPEQYF.

The chain employs TRBV2 and TRBJ1-5, with D unresolved. In germline, CDR1 is SNHLY, CDR2 FYNNEI. V dropped 7 bases and J dropped 2 bases, with 12 bases sitting between them. This CDR3 has 14 amino acids. The CDR3 sequence is CASTPGRGNQPQHF. The CDR3 DNA reads TGTGCCAGCACCCCCGGGAGGGGCAATCAGCCCCAGCATTTT.

The chain recombines TRBV6-5 with TRBJ2-7; 13 bases are a match to TRBD2. Germline-derived CDR1 and CDR2 are MNHEY and SVGAGI. The CDR3 is made up of 14 amino acids. V lost 7 bases and J lost 4; bases outside the gene matches: 4. CDR3 amino acids: CASKGTSGTYEQYF. CDR3 sequence (DNA): TGTGCCAGCAAGGGGACTAGCGGGACGTACGAGCAGTACTTC.